This TCR beta chain is from a study of blood T cell repertoires in COVID-19. Study-wide context: Acute and convalescent COVID-19 samples came from the United States, Italy and Spain. In each case, the material was cDNA or gDNA derived from T cells, B-cell-depleted T cells, or PBMCs.

Details on this clone: The same CDR3 can be traced to other DNA sequences in this sample.

As handled by the study authors: By means of reference gene primer amplification, nucleated cell counts were estimated. Using immunoSEQ multiplex PCR, the repertoire was profiled, and TCRdb retains in-frame clones only, with some absent. That table supplies the V and J calls and clone size; D and trimming were determined from the DNA. The data contain approximately 49,000 clones, around four fifths of them singletons. The CDR3 is made up of 12 amino acids. The ends lost 12 bases at V and 4 bases at J; junction bases unmatched: 6. CDR1 KGHDR and CDR2 SFDVKD come from the germline V gene. Sequencing was done on a sample of peripheral blood. The clonotype comes from a human donor with acute or convalescent COVID-19. The donor label of this sample is uncertain. The V gene is TRBV24-1, the J gene TRBJ1-1, with TRBD1 matching 8 bases. CDR3 nucleotides: TGTGCCTGCCAGGGGGCCGGCACTGAAGCTTTCTTT. Protein: CACQGAGTEAFF.